The 3 T cell receptor beta chains in this list originate from one sample, sequenced in a study of technical replicates of blood from four donors. Some clones are missing from TCRdb's copy, which holds only in-frame ones; the method was immunoSEQ multiplex PCR. Found here are approximately 82,000 clones, more than 90% of them singletons; the top ten hold about 0.4%. Sequences were obtained from T cells isolated from PBMCs. The receptors here all came from a human donor in good health. Some clones in this sample may be carry-over from other donors' samples.

The chain recombines TRBV28 with TRBJ2-7; 9 bases map to TRBD1. CDR3 length: 15 residues. The J segment lost 7 bases and the V segment lost 10 bases, leaving 17 bases of the junction unmatched. In germline, CDR1 is MDHEN, CDR2 SYDVKM. The CDR3, as DNA: TGTGCCACCACGACACACCGGGACAGGGAGGTGGAGCAGTACTTC. It is translated as CATTTHRDREVEQYF.

This chain joins TRBV5-1 and TRBJ1-2, with D possibly TRBD1 on 6 matching bases. The germline V gene encodes CDR1 SGHRS and CDR2 YFSETQ. Trimming stripped 5 bases from V and 2 bases from J, with 19 bases between. CDR3 size: 16 residues. This CDR3 reads CASRHAQGGGNYGYTF. The CDR3 coding sequence is TGCGCCAGCAGACACGCACAGGGTGGAGGAAACTATGGCTACACCTTC.

The chain has TRBV30 and TRBJ1-3; D possibly corresponds to TRBD1 (5 bases). Germline CDR1 reads GTSNPN; CDR2 reads SVGIG (reference sequence). The CDR3 runs 12 residues. Trimming shortened V by 8 bases and J by 2 bases, and 10 bases separated the two germline ends. The CDR3 protein is CASVGAGNTIYF. CDR3 nucleotide sequence: TGTGCCAGCGTAGGGGCTGGAAACACCATATATTTT. Full variable domain (outside the CDR3, taken from reference TRBV30 and TRBJ1-3): SQTIHQWPATLVQPVGSPLSLECTVEGTSNPNLYWYRQAAGRGLQLLFYSVGIGQISSEVPQNLSASRPQDRQFILSSKKLLLSDSGFYLCASVGAGNTIYFGEGSWLTVV.